Listed below are T cell receptor beta chains from one sample, sequenced in a study of T cells in localized non-small cell lung cancer. This table comes from immunoSEQ multiplex PCR, and its TCRdb copy is limited to in-frame clones, with some not included. The table has about 2,000 clones, around 30% seen once. The sequencing used normal lung tissue next to the tumor, collected before any cancer treatment. The receptors here all came from a woman aged 35 to 75 with stage II squamous cell lung carcinoma. Each CDR3 is given with its conserved first and last residue. Size values are once, few and many counts, or a class for expanded clones, and some rows have none.

TRBJ1-2,-,TRBV4-1,14,CASSQELDYGGYTF
TRBJ2-3,few,TRBV11-3,16,CASSLGGSGGTDTQYF
TRBJ2-7,-,TRBV19,13,CASSTRAIGEQYF
TRBJ1-1,few,TRBV11-3,15,CASSLSGTSGGEAFF
TRBJ1-1,-,TRBV11-3,14,CASSRGTTNTEAFF
TRBJ1-5,-,TRBV28,14,CASSTDWPEQPQHF
TRBJ2-1,-,TRBV1,17,CASSPGLAGAQDNEQFF
TRBJ2-1,few,TRBV6-8,16,CASSGSEESSYNEQFF
TRBJ1-1,-,TRBV6-8,13,CASSYLGATEAFF
TRBJ2-5,-,TRBV11-3,14,CASTPETSGTDQYF
TRBJ1-2,-,TRBV14,14,CASSHDRGMSGYTF
TRBJ1-2,-,TRBV28,14,CASSVEQGRYGYTF
TRBJ2-4,few,TRBV6-8,13,CASTGGGGNIQYF
TRBJ1-4,-,TRBV19,15,CASSTGGGLNEKLFF
TRBJ1-2,few,TRBV11-3,15,CASSRRLNWNYGYTF
TRBJ2-5,few,TRBV11-3,14,CASSSGGIQETQYF
TRBJ1-1,-,TRBV7-4,13,CASYGQGDTEAFF
TRBJ2-3,few,TRBV30,12,CAWSPPSDTQYF
TRBJ2-7,-,TRBV15,14,CATSPRRGAYEQYF
TRBJ2-1,-,TRBV6-8,15,CAIGRLAGVRYEQFF
TRBJ2-2,few,TRBV11-3,15,CASSLRPEIPGELFF
TRBJ2-1,-,TRBV4-1,17,CASSPRLAGGLYNEQFF
TRBJ2-1,-,TRBV6-8,16,CASSPRQGSTYNEQFF
TRBJ2-5,-,TRBV30,13,CAWSGGGVETQYF
TRBJ2-2,-,TRBV9,17,CASSVEGASWNTGELFF
TRBJ1-2,-,TRBV29-1,14,CSVEFARGEGGYTF
TRBJ1-1,medium-sized,TRBV11-3,16,CASSLGGTSSNTEAFF
TRBJ1-1,-,TRBV10-2,14,CASRLGQGNTEAFF
TRBJ1-5,once,TRBV30,13,CAWGHRSNQPQHF
TRBJ1-1,few,TRBV6-8,13,CASSYGGAGEAFF
TRBJ1-2,few,TRBV28,13,CASTRGSDYGYTF
TRBJ1-3,-,TRBV18,14,CASSPDRSGNTIYF
TRBJ2-3,-,TRBV29-1,14,CSVVGQGGTDTQYF
TRBJ1-1,-,TRBV28,12,CASSLGTGGAFF
TRBJ1-4,-,TRBV29-1,13,CSVAPGVHEKLFF
TRBJ1-2,-,TRBV29-1,14,CSVEEKDLLYGYTF
TRBJ1-6,-,TRBV14,14,CASSRDTTYSPLHF
TRBJ2-5,-,TRBV18,14,CASSPPGQQETQYF
TRBJ2-1,-,TRBV28,15,CASSQIASLYNEQFF
TRBJ1-2,-,TRBV6-8,14,CASSERAASYGYTF
TRBJ2-3,medium-sized,TRBV9,14,CASSLGEFGDTQYF
TRBJ1-3,-,TRBV28,17,CASSPSSAGVDGNTIYF
TRBJ1-5,few,TRBV6-8,13,CASRKGWNQPQHF
TRBJ1-2,medium-sized,TRBV23-1,16,CASSQGNREENYGYTF
TRBJ1-1,few,TRBV30,15,CAWQVGTGVSTEAFF
TRBJ2-6,-,TRBV19,16,CASHRGRIAGANVLTF
TRBJ1-1,few,TRBV9,15,CASSVEGQGATEAFF
TRBJ2-7,-,TRBV23-1,15,CASSPSLAISSGQYF
TRBJ1-1,-,TRBV23-1,13,CASRMGLNTEAFF
TRBJ1-2,-,TRBV11-3,15,CASSSSSHATDGDTF
TRBJ2-4,-,TRBV7-5,16,CASSLWGRGAKNIQYF
TRBJ1-1,-,TRBV6-8,13,CASTALGATEAFF
TRBJ2-7,-,TRBV18,14,CASSPVTGGREQYF